This T cell receptor beta chain was identified during a study of blood T cell repertoires in COVID-19 (TCRdb year 2020). Study-level background: The collaborator samples originated in the United States, Italy and Spain and spanned the acute and convalescent phases of COVID-19. The material from the prospective study consisted of cDNA or gDNA derived from T cells, B-cell-depleted T cells, or PBMCs. Deeply sampled blood TCRbeta repertoires from subjects exposed to, actively infected with, or recovered from COVID-19 were included in the dataset. The repertoires were released in a freely available public database meant as a resource for research on the immune response to SARS-CoV-2. The samples were drawn from two sources: the first 160 participants of the ongoing ImmuneRACE study, and some 1,300 subjects contributed by 6 global collaborators. Nearly every sample came with metadata listing a de-identified subject ID, COVID-19 status, age in years and sex. Where available, HLA class I and class II types were obtained from metadata supplied by the sample provider rather than from assay-based typing.

Germline trimming amounts to 2 bases on V and 6 bases on J, with 3 as the count of junction bases outside the gene matches. The germline V gene (reference sequence) specifies GTSNPN as CDR1 and SVGIG as CDR2. The CDR3 spans 12 residues, from the cysteine through the phenylalanine. The entry retains the CDR3 DNA only, 36 bases that are in frame from base 1. About this clone: Its antigen remains undetermined. There are no base qualities to consult, and no much larger clone falls within one base.

The paper as a whole reports these results and caveats: The quantity of clinical and demographic metadata differed by source and by participant and was supplied without curation.

TCRbeta CDR3 regions were amplified from genomic DNA using the immunoSEQ Assay, a bias-controlled multiplex PCR. The original pipeline was this. Nucleated cell counts per sample were estimated from amplification of reference gene primers within the assay. To quantify the absolute abundance of each unique TCRbeta CDR3 rearrangement, sequence reads were collapsed and filtered. For each sample, productive Simpson clonality was calculated as the square root of Simpson's diversity index over productive rearrangements. TCRdb limited this immuneACCESS table to in-frame rearrangements with V and J called. A share of clones is missing; checked studies link under half to unresolved V genes, and the rest is unexplained. V, J and clone size are taken as reported in that table, and D and trimming were inferred from the DNA itself. The sample table records roughly 420,000 clones; roughly 90% of these occur just once. Together, the top ten hold around 0.91% of the sample.

In the prospective study, participants were 18 to 89 years old, resided in approximately 22 geographic areas of the United States, and were enrolled through a virtual design. Cohort assignment in the prospective study relied on participant-reported clinical history from a screening survey and a study questionnaire. Each participant in the prospective study had whole blood, serum and a nasopharyngeal or oropharyngeal swab collected by mobile phlebotomists. Over an approximately 2-month period, participants in the prospective study had the option of providing additional blood draws and questionnaires. Prospective study blood samples were shipped either frozen or at room temperature before DNA extraction.

The clonotype was recovered from a woman under 40 with acute COVID-19. The sample consisted of PBMCs or T cells enriched from blood (not recorded which). Rearrangement joined TRBV30 to TRBJ1-2, with 7 bases in between that match TRBD1. CDR3 loop: CAWSPQGNGYTF. The base sequence is TGTGCCTGGAGTCCACAGGGGAATGGCTACACCTTC. Outside the CDR3, residues come from the reference TRBV30 and TRBJ1-2 proteins, so the full variable domain is: SQTIHQWPATLVQPVGSPLSLECTVEGTSNPNLYWYRQAAGRGLQLLFYSVGIGQISSEVPQNLSASRPQDRQFILSSKKLLLSDSGFYLCAWSPQGNGYTFGSGTRLTVV.